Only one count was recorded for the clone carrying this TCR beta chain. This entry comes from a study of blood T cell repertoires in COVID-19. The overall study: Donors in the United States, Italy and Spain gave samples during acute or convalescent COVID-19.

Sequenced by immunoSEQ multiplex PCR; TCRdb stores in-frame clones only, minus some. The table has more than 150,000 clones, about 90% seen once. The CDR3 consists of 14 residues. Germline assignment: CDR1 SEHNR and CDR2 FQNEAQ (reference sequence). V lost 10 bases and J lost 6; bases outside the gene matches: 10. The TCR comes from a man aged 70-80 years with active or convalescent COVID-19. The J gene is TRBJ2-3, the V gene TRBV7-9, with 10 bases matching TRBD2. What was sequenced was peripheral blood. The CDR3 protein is CATKTGSGRDTQYF. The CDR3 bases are TGTGCCACCAAAACGGGTAGCGGGAGGGATACGCAGTATTTT. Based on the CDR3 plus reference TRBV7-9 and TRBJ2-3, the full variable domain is DTGVSQNPRHKITKRGQNVTFRCDPISEHNRLYWYRQTLGQGPEFLTYFQNEAQLEKSRLLSDRFSAERPKGSFSTLEIQRTEQGDSAMYLCATKTGSGRDTQYFGPGTRLTVL.